These T cell receptor beta chains were read from a single sample in a study of blood T cell repertoires in COVID-19. TCRdb's table, derived via immunoSEQ multiplex PCR, lists solely in-frame clones and lacks some. The table includes roughly 240,000 clones, 85% to 90% detected once. The sequenced sample was peripheral blood. The origin of the receptors is a young man with active or convalescent COVID-19. Each CDR3 is given with its conserved first and last residue. A D gene is named only where the DNA matches it firmly. The size of a clone is reported for some rows only, either as once, few or many, or as a class for expanded clones.

j_call v_call d_call clone_size cdr3_nt cdr3_aa
TRBJ2-2 TRBV6-5 NA NA TGTGCCAGCAGTAGGCTAGGGGGTGCCACCGGGGAGCTGTTTTTT CASSRLGGATGELFF
TRBJ1-6 TRBV5-1 NA NA TGCGCCAGCAGCTTGGATAACTTTAATTCACCCCTCCACTTT CASSLDNFNSPLHF
TRBJ1-1 TRBV12-3/TRBV12-4 NA NA TGTGCCAGCTCGGGGGGCATGAACACTGAAGCTTTCTTT CASSGGMNTEAFF
TRBJ2-7 TRBV7-2 NA NA TGTGCCAGCAGCTTGAATGCGGGCAGCGAGCAGTACTTC CASSLNAGSEQYF
TRBJ2-7 TRBV30 TRBD2 NA TGTGCCTCCAAGTCGGGTAGCGGGTTCGCCAACGAGCAGTACTTC CASKSGSGFANEQYF
TRBJ2-7 TRBV6-5 NA NA TGTGCCAGCAGTTATGGGCCGAGCTACGAGCAGTACTTC CASSYGPSYEQYF
TRBJ2-1 TRBV11-3 TRBD2 NA TGTGCCAGCAGCACCTGGGGGGAAAGCGGGAGTCCGGATGAGCAGTTCTTC CASSTWGESGSPDEQFF
TRBJ2-5 TRBV5-4 TRBD1 NA TGTGCCAGCAGCGGGACAGGGAGGCAGACCCAGTACTTC CASSGTGRQTQYF
TRBJ2-5 TRBV13 NA NA TGTGCCAGCAGCCCGACCCAGGGTTTTGGACAGACCCAGTACTTC CASSPTQGFGQTQYF
TRBJ2-5 TRBV12-3/TRBV12-4 NA NA TGTGCCAGCAGTTTAGGTCTCAGGGAACAGTACTTC CASSLGLREQYF
TRBJ2-7 TRBV6-2/TRBV6-3 NA NA TGTGCCAGCAGTTACGACAGGAGCTACGAGCAGTACTTC CASSYDRSYEQYF
TRBJ2-1 TRBV27 TRBD2 medium-sized TGTGCCAGCAGTTCCCTTGGAGCGGGGGGATCCGGTGAGCAGTTCTTC CASSSLGAGGSGEQFF
TRBJ2-5 TRBV18 NA NA TGTGCCAGCCGCAGCGGTCCAGCTAGATATCCCCTGCCCCAAGAGACCCAGTACTTC CASRSGPARYPLPQETQYF
TRBJ1-5 TRBV30 NA NA TGTGCCTGGAGTACAGATAGCAATCAGCCCCAGCATTTT CAWSTDSNQPQHF
TRBJ2-1 TRBV5-1 NA NA TGCGCCAGCAGCTTGGGAGGTAGTCCTGAGCAGTTCTTC CASSLGGSPEQFF
TRBJ1-1 TRBV19 NA once TGTGCCAGTAGTATGTACGGGAGGGCTGAAGCTTTCTTT CASSMYGRAEAFF
TRBJ2-1 TRBV5-6 NA NA TGTGCCAGCAGCTTGGGGGGAAGGACTGGCAATGAGCAGTTCTTC CASSLGGRTGNEQFF
TRBJ2-7 TRBV29-1 TRBD1 NA TGCAGCGTTGGGGGACAGGGTTCCTACGAGCAGTACTTC CSVGGQGSYEQYF
TRBJ2-2 TRBV10-3 NA NA TGTGCCATCAGCAGTAACACCGGGGAGCTGTTTTTT CAISSNTGELFF
TRBJ2-3 TRBV9 NA NA TGTGCCAGCAGCGCAAACCCGACTAGGACAGATACGCAGTATTTT CASSANPTRTDTQYF
TRBJ2-6 TRBV10-2 TRBD1 NA TGCGCCAGCAGGAGCACAGGGGGGTTCTCTGGGGCCAACGTCCTGACTTTC CASRSTGGFSGANVLTF
TRBJ2-5 TRBV18 TRBD1 NA TGTGCCAGCTCACCATTGCAGGGGGCACAAGAGACCCAGTACTTC CASSPLQGAQETQYF
TRBJ1-2 TRBV27 TRBD1 NA TGTGCCAGCAAACCGGGACAGGGGGTTTTCTATGGCTACACCTTC CASKPGQGVFYGYTF
TRBJ1-6 TRBV19 NA NA TGTGCCAGTAGGAACCAGGGTCAGCCCCTCCACTTT CASRNQGQPLHF
TRBJ1-1 TRBV2 NA NA TGTGCCAGTGGGGGAAGGGGGACTGAAGCTTTCTTT CASGGRGTEAFF
TRBJ1-4 TRBV28 TRBD1 NA TGTGCCAGCAGGACGACAGGGGGCTTTGAAAAACTGTTTTTT CASRTTGGFEKLFF
TRBJ1-3 TRBV18 TRBD1 NA TGTGCCAGCTCACCACGGGGAGCTCCGGGACAGGGGGCTAGAAACACCATATATTTT CASSPRGAPGQGARNTIYF